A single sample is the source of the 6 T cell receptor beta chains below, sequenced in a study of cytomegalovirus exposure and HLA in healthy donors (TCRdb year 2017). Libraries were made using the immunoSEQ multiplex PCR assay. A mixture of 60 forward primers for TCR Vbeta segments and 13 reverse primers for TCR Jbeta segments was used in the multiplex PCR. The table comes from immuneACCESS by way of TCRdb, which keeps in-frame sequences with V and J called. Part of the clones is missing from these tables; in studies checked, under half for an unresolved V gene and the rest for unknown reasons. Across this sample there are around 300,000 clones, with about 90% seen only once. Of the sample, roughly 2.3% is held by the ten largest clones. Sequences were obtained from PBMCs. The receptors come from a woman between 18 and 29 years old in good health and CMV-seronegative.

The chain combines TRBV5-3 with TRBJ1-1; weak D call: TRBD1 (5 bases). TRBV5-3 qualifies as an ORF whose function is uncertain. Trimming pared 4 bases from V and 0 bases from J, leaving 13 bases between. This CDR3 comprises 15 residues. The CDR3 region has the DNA TGTGCCAGAAGCGAAATTGCACAGGTGAACACTGAAGCTTTCTTT. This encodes CARSEIAQVNTEAFF.

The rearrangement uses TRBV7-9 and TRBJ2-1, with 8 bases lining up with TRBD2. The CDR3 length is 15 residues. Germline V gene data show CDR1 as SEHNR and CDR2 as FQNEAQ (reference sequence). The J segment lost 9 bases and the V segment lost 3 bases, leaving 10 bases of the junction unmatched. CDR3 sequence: CASSFRRGAHVEQFF. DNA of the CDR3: TGTGCCAGCAGCTTCCGGCGGGGGGCCCACGTTGAGCAGTTCTTC.

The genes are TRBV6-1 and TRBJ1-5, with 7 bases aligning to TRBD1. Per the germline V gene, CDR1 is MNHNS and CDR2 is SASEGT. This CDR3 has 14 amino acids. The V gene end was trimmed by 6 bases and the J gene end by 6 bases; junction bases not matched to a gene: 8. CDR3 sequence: CASSEQGIGQPQHF. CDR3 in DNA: TGTGCCAGCAGCGAACAGGGGATAGGTCAGCCCCAGCATTTT.

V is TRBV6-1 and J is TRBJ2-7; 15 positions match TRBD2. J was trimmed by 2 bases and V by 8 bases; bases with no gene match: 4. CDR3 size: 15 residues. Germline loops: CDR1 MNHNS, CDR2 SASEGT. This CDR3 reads CASGTSGGYPYEQYF. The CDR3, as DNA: TGTGCCAGCGGGACTAGCGGGGGGTACCCCTACGAGCAGTACTTC.

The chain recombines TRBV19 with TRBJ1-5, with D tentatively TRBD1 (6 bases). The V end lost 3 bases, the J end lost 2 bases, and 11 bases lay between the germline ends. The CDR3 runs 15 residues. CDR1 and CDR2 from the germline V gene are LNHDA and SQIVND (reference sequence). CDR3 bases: TGTGCCAGTAGTATTGGGGAGGGGGGCAATCAGCCCCAGCATTTT. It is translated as CASSIGEGGNQPQHF.

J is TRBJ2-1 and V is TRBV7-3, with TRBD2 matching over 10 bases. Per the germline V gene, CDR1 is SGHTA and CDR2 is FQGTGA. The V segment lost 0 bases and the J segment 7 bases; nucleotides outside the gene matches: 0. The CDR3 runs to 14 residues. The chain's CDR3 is CASSLTAGGNEQFF. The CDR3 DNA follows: TGTGCCAGCAGCTTAACAGCGGGGGGGAATGAGCAGTTCTTC.